One and the same sample provided the 28 T cell receptor beta chains below, sequenced in a study of blood T cells in healthy people across ages. PCR was performed a second time for roughly 6 to 12 cycles using a sample-barcoded 5' primer and a J-beta primer mix. TCRdb re-called the 5' RACE reads with MiXCR, one entry per CDR3 protein. The sample shows hundreds of thousands of distinct CDR3 sequences, about 47% of them seen only once. The sample was blood. The receptors shown here come from a man older than 75 in good health.

The chain is built from TRBV6-1 and TRBJ2-7; no definite D call. The CDR3 is 12 amino acids. V gave up 6 bases and J gave up 2 bases, with 8 bases separating them. CDR1 and CDR2 from the germline V gene are MNHNS and SASEGT. The CDR3 loop reads CASSVTAYEQYF. The CDR3 DNA reads as TGTGCCAGCAGCGTTACCGCCTACGAGCAGTACTTC.

V gene TRBV30 combines with J gene TRBJ2-5; D is uncertain. This CDR3 is built from 11 residues. Per germline, CDR1 GTSNPN and CDR2 SVGIG (reference sequence). V was clipped by 4 bases and J by 5 bases, with 8 bases between them. CDR3 DNA: TGTGCCTGGAAAATCGGGGAGACCCAGTACTTC. This encodes CAWKIGETQYF.

This clonotype was observed at least ten times. V and J are TRBV20-1 and TRBJ2-7; D is perhaps TRBD1 (6 bases). V lost 0 bases and J 5 bases, leaving 17 bases between the germline ends. The germline V gene encodes CDR1 DFQATT and CDR2 SNEGSKA (reference sequence). The CDR3 is made up of 15 amino acids. In DNA, the CDR3 is TGCAGTGCTAGAGATCGCTACAGGGCGTTGAACGAGCAGTACTTC. It is translated as CSARDRYRALNEQYF.

The V and J genes are TRBV6-2 or TRBV6-3 and TRBJ2-7, with a possible D match to TRBD2 (6 bases). The end of the DNA fits TRBJ2-5 better, so the J call may be wrong. Germline CDR1 and CDR2: MNHEY and SVGEGT. CDR3 length: 16 residues. CDR3 sequence (DNA): TGTGCCAGCAGACGTCCTATTGGGGGAGGAATGGAGACCCAGTACTTC. This encodes CASRRPIGGGMETQYF.

A few counts support this clonotype. The chain uses TRBV24-1 and TRBJ2-3, with no clear D. Germline-derived CDR1 and CDR2 are KGHDR and SFDVKD. V gave up 0 bases and J gave up 5 bases, with 5 bases separating them. The CDR3 totals 13 residues. CDR3 DNA: TGTGCCACCAGTGATTTGGTTGGAGATACGCAGTATTTT. Amino acids: CATSDLVGDTQYF.

The chain employs TRBV5-1 and TRBJ1-2, with 9 bases fitting TRBD1. Trimming took 2 bases from V and 4 from J; bases not matched to a gene: 9. The germline gives CDR1 SGHRS, CDR2 YFSETQ. The CDR3 has 16 amino acids. The CDR3 DNA follows: TGCGCCAGCAGCTTATGGACAGGGGAAAGTGCCTATGGCTACACCTTC. Translated, it gives CASSLWTGESAYGYTF.

The chain couples TRBV12-3 or TRBV12-4 to TRBJ2-7, with TRBD2 identical over 7 bases. TRBJ2-5 explains the end of the DNA better; the J call may be wrong. This CDR3 contains 13 residues. In DNA form, the CDR3 reads TGTGCCAGCAGGAGCGGGGCGCTGAAGACCCAGTACTTC. Translated: CASRSGALKTQYF.

This clonotype was found once. The CDR3 loop reads CSGDQGETQYF. The DNA for the CDR3 is TGCAGCGGTGACCAGGGAGAGACCCAGTACTTC. J is TRBJ2-5 and V is TRBV29-1; possibly TRBD1 for D (5 bases). Germline CDR1 and CDR2: SQVTM and ANQGSEA. V lost 7 bases, J lost 4 bases, and 10 bases lay in between. The CDR3 loop spans 11 amino acids.

The V call is TRBV12-3 or TRBV12-4, the J call TRBJ2-7; D may be TRBD2 (6 bases). The CDR3 length is 12 residues. V lost 9 bases, J lost 4 bases, and 13 bases lay in between. The CDR3 sequence: CASAGRRYEQYF. In DNA, the CDR3 is TGTGCCAGTGCGGGACGGAGATACGAGCAGTACTTC.

The sample holds many counts of this clonotype. A read error may account for a junction end that differs from germline. CDR3 sequence reads: CASSVAPGNEQYF. CDR3 DNA: TGTGCCAGCAGCGTAGCCCCCGGGAATGAGCAGTACTTC. The V gene is TRBV7-2, the J gene TRBJ2-7; D might be TRBD2 (5 bases). Germline CDR1 SGHTA, CDR2 FQGNSA. The CDR3 spans 13 residues.

A word on this clonotype: One junction end disagrees with the germline gene, perhaps due to a read error. V usage is TRBV20-1 and J usage is TRBJ1-1; D is ambiguous. Per germline, CDR1 DFQATT and CDR2 SNEGSKA (reference sequence). CDR3 length equals 14 residues. CDR3 coding DNA: TGCAGTGCGAGAGGAGAGGGAGCGGGGACTGAAGCTTTCTTT. Residues: CSARGEGAGTEAFF.

V usage is TRBV4-3 and J usage is TRBJ2-3; 12 bases line up with TRBD2. Unmatched junction bases numbered 4, after V lost 0 bases and J lost 3 bases. CDR3 length: 17 residues. Germline values: CDR1 LGHNA, CDR2 YSLEER. CDR3 bases: TGCGCCAGCAGCCAAGATGGACTAGCGGGATGGACAGATACGCAGTATTTT. It specifies CASSQDGLAGWTDTQYF.

A few counts support this clonotype. The CDR3 nucleotides are TGTGCCAGCAGTTTATATAGGGCAGGAGGGAATCACAATGAGCAGTTCTTC. This sequence encodes CASSLYRAGGNHNEQFF. The chain links TRBV28 to TRBJ2-1, with D perhaps TRBD2 (6 bases). The V end lost 1 base, the J end lost 5 bases, and 18 bases lay between the germline ends. This CDR3 has 17 amino acids. The germline V gene has CDR1 MDHEN and CDR2 SYDVKM.

The chain is built from TRBV5-1 and TRBJ2-5; D is perhaps TRBD2 (5 bases). The CDR3 contains 13 residues. Between the trimmed V and J ends, which lost 3 bases and 11 bases, there was a span of 17 bases. The V gene's germline CDR1 is SGHRS and CDR2 YFSETQ. Here the CDR3 reads CASSWEGGLEQYF. CDR3 in DNA: TGCGCCAGCAGCTGGGAAGGCGGGTTGGAGCAGTACTTC. Drawing the rest from reference TRBV5-1 and TRBJ2-5, the complete variable domain is KAGVTQTPRYLIKTRGQQVTLSCSPISGHRSVSWYQQTPGQGLQFLFEYFSETQRNKGNFPGRFSGRQFSNSRSEMNVSTLELGDSALYLCASSWEGGLEQYFGPGTRLLVL.

This clonotype was found a few times. The V call is TRBV27, the J call TRBJ2-1; no reliable D call. CDR3 size: 16 residues. With 5 bases removed from V and 8 bases from J, the gap between germline ends came to 22 bases. Germline CDR1 MNHEY, CDR2 SMNVEV (reference sequence). As DNA, the CDR3 is TGTGCCAGCAGTCCGACCCTGGCCTTCCTTCTCGATGAGCAGTTCTTC. This sequence encodes CASSPTLAFLLDEQFF.

This clonotype has a handful of counts. V gene TRBV4-2 combines with J gene TRBJ2-2; 9 nucleotides agree with TRBD2. CDR3 size: 17 residues. The V segment lost 2 bases and the J segment 7 bases; nucleotides outside the gene matches: 11. Germline V gene lookup returns CDR1 LGHNA and CDR2 YNFKEQ. The CDR3 sequence is CASSQTLLAGSRGELFF. The CDR3 region has the DNA TGTGCCAGCAGCCAAACACTTCTAGCGGGGAGTCGCGGGGAGCTGTTTTTT.

This clonotype turned up a few times. The V gene is TRBV29-1, the J gene TRBJ1-3; TRBD1 might be the D (6 bases). There are 14 residues in the CDR3. Germline CDR1 and CDR2: SQVTM and ANQGSEA. The ends were cut back, 0 bases at V and 3 bases at J, with 9 bases in the middle. This chain's CDR3 is CSVEETGFGNTIYF. The CDR3 DNA is TGCAGCGTTGAAGAGACAGGCTTTGGAAACACCATATATTTT.

This clonotype was observed a few times. This chain connects TRBV20-1 to TRBJ2-7; weak D call: TRBD1 (5 bases). The CDR3 is made up of 13 amino acids. The germline V and J ends were trimmed by 5 bases and 6 bases, with 17 bases remaining between them. CDR1 and CDR2 (germline): DFQATT, SNEGSKA (reference sequence). In DNA, the CDR3 is TGCAGTGCTGGTTCACAGGCTCCGCGCGAGCAGTACTTC. Residues: CSAGSQAPREQYF.

This chain connects TRBV7-8 to TRBJ2-7; TRBD2 aligns across 12 bases. CDR3 length: 16 residues. CDR1 and CDR2 from the germline V gene are SGHVS and FQNEAQ. The J segment lost 5 bases and the V segment lost 3 bases, leaving 8 bases of the junction unmatched. The CDR3 spells CASSFALAGGSNEQYF. DNA of the CDR3: TGTGCCAGCAGCTTCGCCCTAGCGGGAGGGTCCAACGAGCAGTACTTC.

The CDR3 DNA follows: TGCAGTGCTCGTGGGACAGTTACCCGAGGGTCCAACTATGGCTACACCTTC. Its protein product is CSARGTVTRGSNYGYTF. The chain combines TRBV20-1 with TRBJ1-2; 7 nucleotides match TRBD1. This CDR3 has 17 residues. Germline loops: CDR1 DFQATT, CDR2 SNEGSKA (reference sequence). V was pared by 5 bases and J by 2 bases, with 17 bases of the junction left unmatched.

This clonotype appeared a few times. This chain joins TRBV6-6 and TRBJ1-5; D is undetermined. In germline, CDR1 is MNHNY, CDR2 SVGAGI (reference sequence). V lost 0 bases and J 0 bases, leaving 9 bases between the germline ends. The CDR3 has 16 residues. CDR3 in amino acids: CASSYSGGNSNQPQHF. CDR3 nucleotide sequence: TGTGCCAGCAGTTACTCGGGAGGGAATAGCAATCAGCCCCAGCATTTT.

This clonotype occurred once. The gene calls are TRBV30 and TRBJ2-7; D is uncertain. The ends were cut back, 8 bases at V and 5 bases at J, with 13 bases in the middle. The CDR3 has 11 residues. Germline assignment: CDR1 GTSNPN and CDR2 SVGIG (reference sequence). As DNA, the CDR3 is TGTGCCCCCAGAGGAGAGAACGAGCAGTACTTC. It codes for CAPRGENEQYF. Full variable domain (missing parts from reference TRBV30 and TRBJ2-7): SQTIHQWPATLVQPVGSPLSLECTVEGTSNPNLYWYRQAAGRGLQLLFYSVGIGQISSEVPQNLSASRPQDRQFILSSKKLLLSDSGFYLCAPRGENEQYFGPGTRLTVT.

In DNA form, the CDR3 reads TGCAGTGCTAGAGACCTCGGGGACACTGATATTCTCGGCACAGATACGCAGTATTTT. Protein: CSARDLGDTDILGTDTQYF. The V and J genes are TRBV20-1 and TRBJ2-3; tentative D call: TRBD1 (6 bases). V lost 0 bases, J lost 1 base, and 23 bases lay in between. The CDR3 extends over 19 amino acids. CDR1 and CDR2 (germline): DFQATT, SNEGSKA (reference sequence).

This clonotype appeared once. The chain combines TRBV28 with TRBJ2-1; 7 bases fit TRBD2. Germline CDR1 and CDR2: MDHEN and SYDVKM. CDR3 size: 13 residues. Unmatched junction bases numbered 8, after V lost 10 bases and J lost 5 bases. The CDR3 protein is CATTGGGHNEQFF. DNA for the CDR3: TGTGCCACCACGGGGGGAGGGCACAATGAGCAGTTCTTC.

This clonotype has at least ten counts. CDR3 protein: CASSRTGNRGYTF. CDR3 coding DNA: TGTGCCAGCAGTCGGACAGGGAATAGAGGCTACACCTTC. The genes are TRBV6-5 and TRBJ1-2; 8 bases line up with TRBD1. The length of the CDR3 is 13 residues. V lost 5 bases to trimming and J lost 8 bases; unmatched junction nucleotides: 7. Germline CDR1 reads MNHEY; CDR2 reads SVGAGI.

The chain couples TRBV7-9 to TRBJ1-2; no definite D call. This CDR3 has 12 amino acids. CDR1 and CDR2 (germline): SEHNR, FQNEAQ (reference sequence). V was trimmed by 7 bases and J by 13 bases, leaving 19 bases between them. CDR3 DNA: TGTGCCAGCACCACAACCGGGCGGACTTGCACCTTC. Translation: CASTTTGRTCTF.

In this sample, this clonotype turned up a few times. The chain recombines TRBV24-1 with TRBJ2-3; 12 bases align to TRBD1. The germline gives CDR1 KGHDR, CDR2 SFDVKD. J was trimmed by 4 bases and V by 5 bases; bases with no gene match: 9. The CDR3 is 17 residues long. CDR3 in DNA: TGTGCCACCAGTGCGCTCCCGGGACAGGGGGCTTCAGATACGCAGTATTTT. Amino acids: CATSALPGQGASDTQYF.

This clonotype was picked up a small number of times. The CDR3 loop is CASSHPGTGNNEQFF. For the CDR3, the DNA is TGCGCCAGCAGCCACCCCGGGACAGGGAACAATGAGCAGTTCTTC. The J gene is TRBJ2-1, the V gene TRBV5-1; 9 positions match TRBD1. Germline loops: CDR1 SGHRS, CDR2 YFSETQ. V trimming: 4 bases; J trimming: 5 bases; junction bases outside the gene matches: 7. The CDR3 totals 15 residues.